This T cell receptor beta chain was recovered during a study of cytomegalovirus exposure and HLA in healthy donors. Study results and limitations: The study labeled under 200 TCR beta chains cytomegalovirus-associated. Three CMV-associated chains were confirmed in vitro to be specific for CMV antigens.

Separation from the 666-subject first cohort characterized the roughly 110-subject validation cohort, to which the donors belonged. On this clone itself: The antigen remains undetermined.

Measured with immunoSEQ multiplex PCR; TCRdb has only the in-frame clones, and not every one. The table has 100,000 to 120,000 clones, over 75% seen once. The CDR3 is made up of 19 amino acids. The V and J ends lost 1 base and 4 bases respectively, with 25 bases between them. CDR1 and CDR2 from the germline V gene are LGHNT and FRNRAP. J is TRBJ1-2 and V is TRBV12-5; perhaps TRBD1 as D (6 bases). The TCR originated in a woman in her late teens or twenties in good health and CMV-seronegative. Sequenced: PBMCs. CDR3 nucleotides: TGTGCTAGTGGTTTGGCCCGTGATCGACAGGTCCTAATGACCTATGGCTACACCTTC. Translation gives CASGLARDRQVLMTYGYTF.